Given below is one T cell receptor beta chain in context. What it binds is unknown. The record originates from a study of T cell responses to AZD1222 COVID-19 vaccine. Study in general: Investigators merged groups given second doses at roughly 4 or roughly 12 weeks. Study-wide points: Donor demographics were predominantly white British with a female majority; clonal diversity may be underestimated.

Only in-frame clones appear in the TCRdb table, and some are missing; sequencing was by immunoSEQ multiplex PCR. Altogether 150,000 to 200,000 clones are present, roughly nine tenths being singletons, with the ten largest covering about 1.9%. This specimen consisted of peripheral blood, obtained on day 0 of AZD1222 vaccination. This clonotype originated in an adult in good health.

The CDR3 region is CASSENLNGYTF. The CDR3 DNA sequence: TGTGCCAGCAGTGAAAACCTAAACGGCTACACCTTC. The chain has TRBV6-1 and TRBJ1-2; D is unclear. With 2 bases removed from V and 8 bases from J, the gap between germline ends came to 9 bases. Germline V gives CDR1 MNHNS, CDR2 SASEGT. This CDR3 has 12 amino acids.